This TCR beta chain was sequenced during a study of T cell responses to AZD1222 COVID-19 vaccine. The wider study: Pooling covered second doses at about 4 or about 12 weeks.

V lost 0 bases to trimming and J lost 4 bases, with 15 bases between them. CDR3 size: 17 residues. CDR1 and CDR2 from the germline V gene are LGHDT and YNNKEL (reference sequence). Sequencing used immunoSEQ multiplex PCR; TCRdb keeps in-frame clones, though not all of them. The sample includes tens of thousands of clones, under 90% of them seen just once. Study findings and constraints: Nearly half of spike-specific TCRs reportedly go after variant regions that carry no mutations. Donor demographics were predominantly white British with a female majority; clonal diversity may be underestimated.

About this clone: Antigen unknown.

The chain has TRBV3-1 (or the pseudogene TRBV3-2) and TRBJ2-2, with no clear D. Source: peripheral blood, taken on day 0 of AZD1222 vaccination. The receptor was derived from an adult in good health. The CDR3 DNA follows: TGTGCCAGCAGCCAAGAAGGGAATACCCGACCCACCGGGGAGCTGTTTTTT. Amino acids: CASSQEGNTRPTGELFF.